The 22 T cell receptor beta chains reported below all come from one sample, sequenced in a study of human T cells and chemical hapten exposure. Time point denoted: healthy volunteer bleed at 2 weeks. Whole blood, unfractionated, served as the material for total RNA extraction. TCRdb ran MiXCR on the RACE reads and lists one entry per CDR3 protein. The table records about 45,000 distinct CDR3 sequences, roughly 4.2% of them present only once. Source material: whole blood. These receptors all come from a human donor in good health. Some clones in this sample may be carry-over from other donors' samples.

The J gene is TRBJ2-5, the V gene TRBV10-2, with unresolved D. The CDR3 sequence is 13 residues long. With 6 bases removed from V and 5 bases from J, the gap between germline ends came to 13 bases. Germline V lookup: CDR1 WSHSY, CDR2 SAAADI. The CDR3 nucleotides read TGCGCCAGCAGAGGACGTGGGCAGGAGACCCAGTACTTC. It yields the protein CASRGRGQETQYF.

Note on this clonotype: This may arise from a read error, as a much more abundant clone is one base away. The gene calls are TRBV3-1 and TRBJ1-5; D call uncertain. This CDR3 contains 12 residues. Germline V lookup: CDR1 LGHDT, CDR2 YNNKEL (reference sequence). In nucleotides, the CDR3 is TGTGCCAGCGGCCAAGGCCCTCGGCCCCAGCATTTT. This encodes CASGQGPRPQHF.

There are many counts of this clonotype. The gene calls are TRBV5-1 and TRBJ2-7, with D tentatively TRBD1 or TRBD2 (6 bases each). V was pared by 4 bases and J by 2 bases, with 13 bases between. The CDR3 totals 14 residues. CDR1 and CDR2 (germline): SGHRS, YFSETQ. CDR3: CASSKEGVTYEQYF. Here the CDR3 DNA reads TGCGCCAGCAGCAAGGAGGGGGTCACCTACGAGCAGTACTTC. The entire variable domain, with the rest obtained from reference TRBV5-1 and TRBJ2-7, is as follows: KAGVTQTPRYLIKTRGQQVTLSCSPISGHRSVSWYQQTPGQGLQFLFEYFSETQRNKGNFPGRFSGRQFSNSRSEMNVSTLELGDSALYLCASSKEGVTYEQYFGPGTRLTVT.

At least ten counts were recorded for this clonotype. V and J are TRBV7-8 and TRBJ2-5; D gene uncertain. The V end lost 1 base, the J end lost 7 bases, and 16 bases lay between the germline ends. The CDR3 covers 15 residues. From germline, CDR1 is SGHVS and CDR2 FQNEAQ. The CDR3 loop reads CASSLDQAGSRTQYF. CDR3 nucleotides: TGTGCCAGCAGCTTAGATCAGGCAGGATCTAGGACCCAGTACTTC.

The chain couples TRBV30 to TRBJ1-1; D unclear. CDR1 GTSNPN and CDR2 SVGIG come from the germline V gene (reference sequence). The CDR3 is 12 amino acids. V lost 0 bases, J lost 4 bases, and 6 bases lay in between. The CDR3 coding sequence is TGTGCCTGGAGTGTGGGTAGCACTGAAGCTTTCTTT. Translating gives CAWSVGSTEAFF.

This clonotype was observed at least ten times. The V call is TRBV4-1, the J call TRBJ2-3; D tentatively fits TRBD1 or TRBD2 (6 bases each). The germline V and J ends were trimmed by 0 bases and 0 bases, with 16 bases remaining between them. Germline lookup yields CDR1 MGHRA and CDR2 YSYEKL. The CDR3 is 18 amino acids. The CDR3 loop is CASSQEQGTSSSTDTQYF. The CDR3 nucleotides read TGCGCCAGCAGCCAAGAACAGGGAACTAGCTCCAGCACAGATACGCAGTATTTT.

This clonotype was found many times. The chain uses TRBV29-1 and TRBJ1-3; 9 bases match TRBD1. CDR3 size: 17 residues. Germline lookup yields CDR1 SQVTM and CDR2 ANQGSEA. The V gene end was trimmed by 0 bases and the J gene end by 4 bases; junction bases not matched to a gene: 10. The CDR3 reads CSVEDMRDRARGNTIYF. The CDR3 DNA reads as TGCAGCGTTGAAGATATGAGGGACAGGGCGAGGGGAAACACCATATATTTT.

This clonotype occurred many times. The genes are TRBV9 and TRBJ2-1, with 8 bases that match TRBD2. V shed 4 bases and J 3 bases; nucleotides not matched to a gene: 6. This CDR3 comprises 15 residues. CDR1 is SGDLS, CDR2 YYNGEE, per germline. The CDR3 reads CASSSLGTSYNEQFF. The CDR3 DNA is TGTGCCAGCAGCTCCCTCGGGACTAGCTACAATGAGCAGTTCTTC.

This clonotype was detected many times. This rearrangement joins TRBV12-3 or TRBV12-4 to TRBJ2-7, with 10 bases identical to TRBD2. The V and J ends lost 4 bases and 0 bases, in that order; junction bases with no gene match: 9. The CDR3 spans 17 residues. The CDR3 loop is CASSSLMTSGHSYEQYF. CDR3 DNA sequence: TGTGCCAGCAGTTCCCTGATGACTAGCGGGCACTCCTACGAGCAGTACTTC.

This clonotype occurred many times. The chain employs TRBV5-5 and TRBJ2-5; D is ambiguous. The CDR3 spans 12 residues. V dropped 0 bases and J dropped 4 bases, with 4 bases sitting between them. Per germline, CDR1 SGHKS and CDR2 YYEKEE (reference sequence). The CDR3 coding sequence is TGTGCCAGCAGCTTGGGGCCAGAGACCCAGTACTTC. Encoded protein: CASSLGPETQYF.

This clonotype has at least ten counts. The chain couples TRBV20-1 to TRBJ1-6; no firm D call. The germline V and J ends were trimmed by 0 bases and 2 bases, with 5 bases remaining between them. Germline V gene lookup returns CDR1 DFQATT and CDR2 SNEGSKA (reference sequence). This CDR3 has 14 amino acids. The CDR3 loop is CSARDGPYNSPLHF. CDR3 nucleotides: TGCAGTGCTAGAGATGGTCCCTATAATTCACCCCTCCACTTT.

This clonotype was seen at least ten times. J is TRBJ1-4 and V is TRBV15, with D possibly TRBD1 on 5 matching bases. Between the trimmed V and J ends, which lost 6 bases and 3 bases, there was a span of 8 bases. This CDR3 is built from 13 residues. Looked up from germline, CDR1 is LNHNV and CDR2 is YYDKDF (reference sequence). The CDR3 nucleotides read TGTGCCACCAGAGGGACTGCTAATGAAAAACTGTTTTTT. Translated: CATRGTANEKLFF.

This chain joins TRBV5-1 and TRBJ2-7; D not resolved. The germline gives CDR1 SGHRS, CDR2 YFSETQ. This CDR3 contains 11 residues. Trimming stripped 4 bases from V and 3 bases from J, with 5 bases between. The CDR3 coding sequence is TGCGCCAGCAGCACGTACTACGAGCAGTACTTC. Translated, it gives CASSTYYEQYF. Complete variable domain (other parts from reference TRBV5-1 and TRBJ2-7): KAGVTQTPRYLIKTRGQQVTLSCSPISGHRSVSWYQQTPGQGLQFLFEYFSETQRNKGNFPGRFSGRQFSNSRSEMNVSTLELGDSALYLCASSTYYEQYFGPGTRLTVT.

This clonotype was recorded at least ten times. The rearrangement joins TRBV30 to TRBJ2-3; 7 bases are a match to TRBD2. The germline V gene encodes CDR1 GTSNPN and CDR2 SVGIG (reference sequence). With 0 bases clipped from V and 2 bases from J, the junction kept 5 bases outside the gene matches. The CDR3 sequence is 15 residues long. CDR3 loop: CAWSVRRETTDTQYF. The CDR3 DNA follows: TGTGCCTGGAGTGTACGGCGGGAGACCACAGATACGCAGTATTTT.

This clonotype came up many times. The chain has TRBV28 and TRBJ2-6; no firm D call. V lost 7 bases, J lost 0 bases, and 16 bases lay in between. Looked up from germline, CDR1 is MDHEN and CDR2 is SYDVKM. The CDR3 is made up of 17 amino acids. In DNA form, the CDR3 reads TGTGCCAGCAATTTTCTGAACAGAGGCTCTGGGGCCAACGTCCTGACTTTC. Translated, it gives CASNFLNRGSGANVLTF.

Comments on this clonotype: This sequence may be a read error, since a much larger clone differs from it by one base. The chain is built from TRBV15 and TRBJ2-4; 9 nucleotides match TRBD1. Germline CDR1 and CDR2: LNHNV and YYDKDF (reference sequence). Unmatched junction bases numbered 7, after V lost 0 bases and J lost 4 bases. The CDR3 length is 17 residues. The CDR3 reads CATSRDRGQGDKNIQYF. The CDR3 nucleotides read TGTGCCACCAGCAGAGATCGGGGACAGGGTGATAAAAACATTCAGTACTTC.

The chain joins TRBV7-3 to TRBJ2-1; D unresolved. The CDR3 covers 16 residues. V was shortened by 1 base and J by 4 bases, with 14 bases between the two germline ends. Germline values: CDR1 SGHTA, CDR2 FQGTGA. The CDR3 DNA sequence: TGTGCCAGCAGCTTAAGCTCCACCTCTTCGTACAATGAGCAGTTCTTC. It is translated as CASSLSSTSSYNEQFF.

This clonotype was counted between two and nine times. The chain joins TRBV20-1 to TRBJ2-3; TRBD2 aligns across 10 bases. Germline CDR1 is DFQATT and CDR2 is SNEGSKA (reference sequence). This CDR3 spans 13 amino acids. J was trimmed by 6 bases and V by 7 bases; bases with no gene match: 7. In DNA form, the CDR3 reads TGCAGTGTTCCTAGCGGGAGCGGGGATACGCAGTATTTT. This encodes CSVPSGSGDTQYF.

The table lists this clonotype with a few counts. The CDR3 is CASSPGQGVYGYTF. CDR3 bases: TGTGCCAGCAGCCCCGGACAGGGAGTCTATGGCTACACCTTC. The chain recombines TRBV7-3 with TRBJ1-2, with 8 bases identical to TRBD1. This CDR3 contains 14 residues. Germline CDR1 is SGHTA and CDR2 is FQGTGA. Losses at the gene ends were 5 bases for V and 4 bases for J; bases not matched to a gene: 6.

The sample holds many counts of this clonotype. This chain links TRBV5-1 with TRBJ2-4, with D possibly TRBD2 on 6 matching bases. The CDR3 contains 13 residues. V shed 4 bases and J shed 8 bases, with 13 bases lying between them. Per the germline V gene, CDR1 is SGHRS and CDR2 is YFSETQ. DNA of the CDR3: TGCGCCAGCAGCCCCCAGACTAGTGACATTCAGTACTTC. This encodes CASSPQTSDIQYF.

This clonotype was seen more than once but under ten times. This chain links TRBV5-1 with TRBJ2-3; D possibly corresponds to TRBD1 (6 bases). Trimming took 2 bases from V and 6 from J, leaving 16 bases between them. Germline CDR1 reads SGHRS; CDR2 reads YFSETQ. The CDR3 consists of 15 residues. This CDR3 is CASSLTQGPPDTQYF. In DNA form, the CDR3 reads TGCGCCAGCAGCTTAACACAGGGCCCCCCGGATACGCAGTATTTT.

This clonotype appeared many times. The rearrangement joins TRBV19 to TRBJ1-3; D might be TRBD1 (5 bases). The CDR3 covers 16 residues. Germline values: CDR1 LNHDA, CDR2 SQIVND (reference sequence). Trimming removed 6 bases at V and 3 bases at J, with 18 bases between. CDR3 residues: CASSSLGRADGNTIYF. The CDR3 DNA follows: TGTGCCAGTAGCTCCTTGGGGCGAGCTGATGGAAACACCATATATTTT.